Described below is a single TCR beta chain sequence and its context. This sample is drawn from a study of blood T cell repertoires in COVID-19. Whole-study context: Researchers got acute and convalescent COVID-19 samples from the United States, Italy and Spain.

Produced via immunoSEQ multiplex PCR; TCRdb's table is partial and in-frame only. This table has approximately 170,000 clones, about 80% appearing once. The source of this sequence is a man aged 65-85 years who had recovered from COVID-19. The sequenced sample was peripheral blood.

CDR3: CASSYRADNSPLHF. The DNA for the CDR3 is TGTGCCAGCTCGTACAGGGCGGATAATTCACCCCTCCACTTT. The chain combines TRBV18 with TRBJ1-6; TRBD1 is a possible D gene (6 bases). CDR1 is KGHSH, CDR2 LQKENI, per germline. CDR3 length: 14 residues. V was clipped by 6 bases and J by 5 bases, with 11 bases between them.